This TCR beta chain was documented in a study of Tregs in tolerant kidney transplant recipients (dated by TCRdb to the late 2010s). In the study overall: Before combined kidney and bone marrow transplantation, this study identified donor-specific regulatory T cells using TCRbeta sequencing and then followed those same cells after transplant. TCRbeta repertoire sequencing was used in a few healthy controls to compare several ways of expanding Tregs specific for an allogeneic donor. What the research found in general, with its limitations: The most biologically relevant and donor-specific TCRbeta repertoire appeared to be identified by expanding Tregs with activated donor B cells. Biological reproducibility was not directly addressed, though technical replication error appeared minimal. The study was constrained by small patient numbers, and validation of the findings is required in larger populations and under other immunosuppression protocols.

Including the terminal cysteine and phenylalanine, the CDR3 comprises 14 residues. Only CDR3 DNA remains: 42 bases, in frame from the first base. V was cut back by 6 bases and J by 7 bases, leaving a gap of 18 bases between them. CDR1 SNHLY and CDR2 FYNNEI are derived from the germline V gene. Thawed PBMCs were FACS-sorted into unstimulated Tregs (CD4+CD25+CD127-), CD4+ non-Tregs (CD4+CD25-), CD4 cells and CD8 cells. Prior to Treg sorting, thawed PBMCs were rested overnight with 200 IU/ml IL-2 at 37 degrees C. Healthy control blood came either as purchased buffy coats or from healthy volunteers. Healthy control blood was processed to PBMCs by Ficoll density gradient and cryopreserved, and patient PBMCs were collected before and after transplant. For TCRbeta CDR3 sequencing, genomic DNA was extracted from sorted cells using the QIAGEN DNeasy Blood and Tissue Kit. High-throughput TCRbeta CDR3 sequencing, including PCR amplification with bias correction and internal controls, was performed commercially through immunoSEQ. The original methods were these. Unique productive TCRbeta sequences were defined by CDR3 nucleotide sequence where primers matched, otherwise by CDR3 amino acid sequence with Vbeta and Jbeta genes. Sorting error was corrected by removing sequences shared between sorted populations at a frequency ratio of 2:1 or less, and the remaining shared sequences were assigned to the higher population. A sequence was defined as donor-reactive if the sequence was expanded at least 5-fold in CFSE-low cells compared with unstimulated cells and had a frequency of at least 0.01% in CFSE-low cells. Jensen-Shannon divergence, calculated on the top 100 TCRbeta sequences ranked by frequency, was used to quantify repertoire divergence. For samples with multiple sequencing runs, sorting error was corrected in each run separately before the runs were combined. Sourced from immuneACCESS, this table was stored by TCRdb with only in-frame sequences that have V and J called. A share of the clones is absent; for the studies checked, an unresolved V gene accounts for under half, and the remainder has no known explanation. Clonal size and the V and J genes are those of that table, whereas D and trimming came from the DNA. This sample gives fewer than 20,000 clones in total; about four fifths of them show up just once. About 2.6% of the sample comes from the top ten.

To note about this clone: The antigen it recognizes is unknown. No much larger clone is present one base from it, and per-base qualities are unavailable.

This clonotype was obtained from a human donor in good health. The chain is assembled from TRBV2 and TRBJ1-2; no D gene call is confident. The sequenced material came from Tregs from blood. The DNA sequence is given as TGTGCCAGCAGCCCCGGCTCTTTAGGCCCTGGCTACACCTTC. Protein translation: CASSPGSLGPGYTF.